The entry below gives a single T cell receptor (beta chain) sequence along with its context. Germline lookup yields CDR1 DFQATT and CDR2 SNEGSKA (reference sequence). V was trimmed by 3 bases and J by 3 bases, leaving 18 bases between them. CDR3 length equals 15 residues. TCRdb independently ran MiXCR on the RT-PCR reads; one entry per CDR3 protein. Of about a million distinct CDR3 sequences listed, approximately 18% are singletons. The data originate from a study of patients and donors after allogeneic stem cell transplantation. Sequenced sample: blood, either unsorted or a sorted T cell fraction (not recorded which). The sequence came from a human donor who was either an allogeneic HSCT recipient or a stem cell or donor lymphocyte infusion donor (not recorded which). It is not recorded whose cells these are; they may come from a transplant donor. The chain employs TRBV20-1 and TRBJ2-7; the D is unclear. The CDR3 loop reads CSASPGRGGYYEQYF. As DNA, the CDR3 is TGCAGTGCTAGTCCGGGCCGTGGTGGCTACTACGAGCAGTACTTC.